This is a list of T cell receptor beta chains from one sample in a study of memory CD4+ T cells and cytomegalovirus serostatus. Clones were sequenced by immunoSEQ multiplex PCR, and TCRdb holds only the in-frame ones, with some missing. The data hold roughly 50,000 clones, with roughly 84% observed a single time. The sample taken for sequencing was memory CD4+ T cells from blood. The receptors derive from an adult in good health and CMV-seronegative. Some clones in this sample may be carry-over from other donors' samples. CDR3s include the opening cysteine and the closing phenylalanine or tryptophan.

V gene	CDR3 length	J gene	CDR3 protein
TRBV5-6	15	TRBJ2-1	CASSLGGGSYNEQFF
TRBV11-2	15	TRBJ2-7	CASSLDLPTYYEQYF
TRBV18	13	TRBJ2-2	CATERTNTGELFF
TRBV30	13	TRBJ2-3	CAFRRASADTQYF
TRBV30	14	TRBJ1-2	CAWRTGTASYGYTF
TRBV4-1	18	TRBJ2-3	CASSHLGGTSGRTDTQYF
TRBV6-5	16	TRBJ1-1	CASSYSSGSMNTEAFF
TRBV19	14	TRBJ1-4	CASSMGRGNEKLFF
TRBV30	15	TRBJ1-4	CAWRAWRGQGEKLFF
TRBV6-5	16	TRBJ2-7	CASSYQVEGSLYEQYF
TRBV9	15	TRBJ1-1	CASSVEQAANTEAFF
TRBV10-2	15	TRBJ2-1	CASRPPSGSYNEQFF
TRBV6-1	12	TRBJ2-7	CASTLDGHEQYF
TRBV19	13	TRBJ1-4	CASSATGPEKLFF
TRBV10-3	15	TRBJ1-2	CATAQGAQRNYGYTF
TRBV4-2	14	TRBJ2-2	CASSQDVTSPELFF
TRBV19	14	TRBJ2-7	CASSGLAGALEQYF
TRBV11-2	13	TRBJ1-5	CASSRDRDQPQHF
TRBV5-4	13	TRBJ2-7	CASSQVGVHEQYF
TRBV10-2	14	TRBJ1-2	CASSAGTGAYGYTF
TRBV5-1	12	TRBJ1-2	CASRQALYGYTF
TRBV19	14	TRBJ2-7	CASSILDRAYEQYF
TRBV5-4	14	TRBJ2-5	CASSPGGGQETQYF
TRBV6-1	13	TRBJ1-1	CASSGQPRTEAFF
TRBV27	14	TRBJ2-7	CASSFARGPYEQYF
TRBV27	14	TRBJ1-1	CASSLWGRETEAFF
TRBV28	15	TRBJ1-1	CASSFPHRGSTEAFF
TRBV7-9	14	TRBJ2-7	CASSLAAGTYEQYF
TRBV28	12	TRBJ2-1	CASRGAYNEQFF
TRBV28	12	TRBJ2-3	CASKGPTDTQYF
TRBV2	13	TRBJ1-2	CASSESTMFGYTF
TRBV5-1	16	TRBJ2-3	CASSLADFGGGDTQYF
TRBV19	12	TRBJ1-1	CASSMVNTEAFF
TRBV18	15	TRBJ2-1	CASSPPTGAFGEQFF
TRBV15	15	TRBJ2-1	CATSRGGGSNNEQFF
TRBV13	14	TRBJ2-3	CASSFGLAKDTQYF
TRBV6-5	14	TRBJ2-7	CASSYMTGGGEQYF
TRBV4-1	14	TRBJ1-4	CASSRKGGNEKLFF
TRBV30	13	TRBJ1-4	CTPSDRYNEKLFF
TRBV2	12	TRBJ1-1	CASNSRNTEAFF
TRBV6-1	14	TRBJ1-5	CASSERQGAQPQHF
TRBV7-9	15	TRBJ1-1	CASSPGGGGDTEAFF
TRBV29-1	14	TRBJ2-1	CSVDAGGAYNEQFF
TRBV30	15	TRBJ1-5	CACRTGGLSNQPQHF
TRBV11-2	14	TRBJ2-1	CASSIRTGGSEQFF
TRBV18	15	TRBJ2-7	CASSVGAGIGNEQYF
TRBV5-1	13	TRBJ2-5	CASSLVGEETQYF
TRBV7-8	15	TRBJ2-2	CASSLAGVLAGELFF
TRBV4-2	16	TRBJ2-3	CASSQEGGPRTDTQYF
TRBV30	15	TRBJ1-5	CAWSGGRPLGQPQHF
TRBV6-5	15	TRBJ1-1	CASSYGAGRSTEAFF
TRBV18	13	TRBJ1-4	CASSPPPNEKLFF